The 5 T cell receptor beta chains reported below all come from one sample, sequenced in a study of identical twins. Each CDR3 protein gets one entry after TCRdb re-called the 5' RACE reads with MiXCR. The sample lists fewer than 800,000 distinct CDR3 sequences; 7% to 7.5% were seen once. The same data also contributed to another study, on yellow fever vaccine responses in identical twins.

Sequenced input: PBMCs. The source of these receptors is a woman younger than 30 in good health.

V gene TRBV18 combines with J gene TRBJ2-5; TRBD2 matches at 9 bases. Trimming cost V 3 bases and J 5 bases; bases outside gene matches: 10. This CDR3 is built from 16 residues. Germline lookup yields CDR1 KGHSH and CDR2 LQKENI. This CDR3 reads CASSPSLLSGSETQYF. DNA of the CDR3: TGTGCCAGCTCACCCAGTCTACTTAGCGGGAGTGAGACCCAGTACTTC. The whole variable domain, filled in from reference TRBV18 and TRBJ2-5, reads NAGVMQNPRHLVRRRGQEARLRCSPMKGHSHVYWYRQLPEEGLKFMVYLQKENIIDESGMPKERFSAEFPKEGPSILRIQQVVRGDSAAYFCASSPSLLSGSETQYFGPGTRLLVL.

In this sample, this clonotype turned up many times. V is TRBV21-1 and J is TRBJ2-3; the D segment call TRBD1 is taken from the table without a DNA check. TRBV21-1 is noted as a pseudogene. The CDR3 runs to 15 residues. The CDR3 is CASSNGTPSTDTQYF. The DNA for the CDR3 is TGTGCCAGCAGCAACGGGACCCCTAGCACAGATACGCAGTATTTT.

This clonotype was seen a few times. The chain couples TRBV10-2 to TRBJ1-2; no clear D. The germline V and J ends were trimmed by 0 bases and 1 base, with 6 bases remaining between them. This CDR3 comprises 14 residues. CDR1 and CDR2 from the germline V gene are WSHSY and SAAADI. This CDR3 reads CASSESAVNYGYTF. The CDR3 region has the DNA TGCGCCAGCAGTGAGTCAGCAGTTAACTATGGCTACACCTTC.

This clonotype was observed many times. The rearrangement links TRBV5-1 to TRBJ2-1; 9 bases align to TRBD1. CDR1 and CDR2 from the germline V gene are SGHRS and YFSETQ. V dropped 6 bases and J dropped 5; count of bases not matched to a gene: 9. The CDR3 is 15 amino acids. The CDR3 sequence: CASMGNRGQDNEQFF. The CDR3 bases are TGCGCCAGCATGGGGAACAGGGGGCAGGACAATGAGCAGTTCTTC. Complete variable domain (other parts from reference TRBV5-1 and TRBJ2-1): KAGVTQTPRYLIKTRGQQVTLSCSPISGHRSVSWYQQTPGQGLQFLFEYFSETQRNKGNFPGRFSGRQFSNSRSEMNVSTLELGDSALYLCASMGNRGQDNEQFFGPGTRLTVL.

This clonotype was detected many times. The chain joins TRBV29-1 to TRBJ1-4; D possibly corresponds to TRBD1 (5 bases). V dropped 0 bases and J dropped 6 bases, with 11 bases sitting between them. The CDR3 consists of 14 residues. The germline gives CDR1 SQVTM, CDR2 ANQGSEA. CDR3 loop: CSVEERGKDEKLFF. The CDR3 coding sequence is TGCAGCGTTGAAGAACGGGGGAAGGATGAAAAACTGTTTTTT.